This TCR beta chain appears in the sequencing data of a study of blood T cells in healthy people across ages. Study outcomes and limitations: Among T cells, TCR beta diversity per million cells dropped roughly linearly as age rose. Strong correlation existed between TCR beta diversity and naive T cell percentage.

No fewer than 7 million PBMCs went into each sample. After removal of 4 bases from V and 3 bases from J, the junction contained 9 bases not matched to a gene. Germline V CDR1 and CDR2: SQVTM, ANQGSEA. CDR3 length: 15 residues. Then a second PCR, running roughly 6 to 12 cycles, was carried out with a sample-barcoded 5' primer and a J-beta primer mix. TCRdb fed the 5' RACE reads into MiXCR, producing one record per CDR3 protein. This sample has over 750,000 distinct CDR3 sequences; more than 20% occur once, and the top ten carry more than 7.5%. For this clonotype: The antigen is unknown.

The same data also went into a second study, on T cells of mothers and their children. According to that study: The TCR beta CDR3 read count exceeded 10 million for each mother and was about 3 million for each child.

The material sequenced was blood. The chain links TRBV29-1 to TRBJ1-3; 7 nucleotides agree with TRBD1. This receptor was obtained from a boy aged 5-17 years in good health. The CDR3 nucleotides read TGCAGCGTTGCGTACGGGACAGAACATGGAAACACCATATATTTT. Protein product: CSVAYGTEHGNTIYF.